This T cell receptor (beta chain) was recorded in a study of blood T cell repertoires in COVID-19. The count of this clone is one. Patients at the Seattle site were enrolled during active infection and followed longitudinally. Clones were sequenced by immunoSEQ multiplex PCR, and TCRdb holds only the in-frame ones, with some missing. The data contain some 80,000 clones, more than 75% of them seen just once; the ten biggest clones take up around 9.9%. Trimming took 7 bases from V and 1 from J; bases not matched to a gene: 14. This CDR3 region has 17 residues. Germline V gene lookup returns CDR1 SNHLY and CDR2 FYNNEI.

The sequence derives from a man in his sixties with COVID-19, enrolled during active disease. The chain recombines TRBV2 with TRBJ1-1, with 8 nucleotides matching TRBD1. The sample consisted of peripheral blood. CDR3 sequence (DNA): TGTGCCAGCATCCCCTCGGCAGGGGGCCCCTCGAACACTGAAGCTTTCTTT. The encoded protein is CASIPSAGGPSNTEAFF.